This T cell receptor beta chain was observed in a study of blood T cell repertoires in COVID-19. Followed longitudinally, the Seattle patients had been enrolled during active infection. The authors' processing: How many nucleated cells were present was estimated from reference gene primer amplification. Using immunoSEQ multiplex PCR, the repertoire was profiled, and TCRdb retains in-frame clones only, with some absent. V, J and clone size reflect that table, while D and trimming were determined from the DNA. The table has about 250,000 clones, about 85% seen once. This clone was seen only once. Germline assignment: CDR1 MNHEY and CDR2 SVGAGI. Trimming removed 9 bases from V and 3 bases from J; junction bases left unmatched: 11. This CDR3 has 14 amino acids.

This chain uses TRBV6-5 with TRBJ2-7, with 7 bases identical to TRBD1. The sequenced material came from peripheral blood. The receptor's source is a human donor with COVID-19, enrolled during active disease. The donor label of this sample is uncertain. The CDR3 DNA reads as TGTGCCAGTATTACGACAGGGTGGCACTACGAGCAGTACTTC. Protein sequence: CASITTGWHYEQYF.